Here is one TCR beta chain with its context. The clone's antigen remains unknown. No base quality values were provided; no much bigger clone lies one nucleotide off. TCRbeta CDR3 regions were amplified from genomic DNA using the immunoSEQ Assay, a bias-controlled multiplex PCR. In the authors' own workflow: Within the assay, amplification of reference gene primers was used to estimate how many nucleated cells each sample contained. To quantify the absolute abundance of each unique TCRbeta CDR3 rearrangement, sequence reads were collapsed and filtered. For each sample, productive Simpson clonality was calculated by taking the square root of Simpson's diversity index across productive rearrangements. TCRdb carries this immuneACCESS record with in-frame sequences only. Its versions omit some clonotypes, under half of them owing to an unresolved V gene in the studies checked, with the rest unexplained. V and J calls and clone size follow that table, whereas D and trimming were derived from the DNA. In all, the sample holds hundreds of thousands of clones, and over 80% of those were seen once. Clones ranked in the top ten supply over 1.5% of the sample.

Participants in the prospective study were enrolled through a virtual design, were aged about 18 to 100 years, and lived in 24 United States geographic areas. To assign participants to cohorts, the prospective study relied on clinical history that participants themselves reported in a screening survey and a study questionnaire. Recovered participants in ImmuneRACE Cohort 3 were defined as having two consecutive negative NP/OP PCR tests, clearance from a healthcare professional, or resolution of symptoms. Mobile phlebotomists in the prospective study collected whole blood, serum and a nasopharyngeal or oropharyngeal swab from every participant. Over a 2-month period, participants in the prospective study had the option of providing additional blood draws and questionnaires. Prospective study blood samples were shipped either frozen or at room temperature before DNA extraction. This entry belongs to a study of blood T cell repertoires in COVID-19 (dated by TCRdb to the early 2020s). Context from the whole study: Collaborator samples came from the United States, Italy and Spain and covered acute and convalescent phases of COVID-19. The prospective study material was composed of cDNA or gDNA derived from T cells, B-cell-depleted T cells, or PBMCs. Where available, HLA class I and class II types were obtained from metadata supplied by the sample provider rather than from assay-based typing. Samples came from the ongoing ImmuneRACE study (first 160 participants) plus 1,254 subjects from 6 global collaborators. The dataset comprised deeply sampled blood TCRbeta repertoires from subjects exposed to, actively infected with, or recovered from COVID-19. Nearly every sample came with metadata listing a de-identified subject ID, COVID-19 status, age in years and sex. The repertoires were released in a freely available public database intended as a resource for research on the immune response to SARS-CoV-2. What the authors observed across the whole study: The quantity of clinical and demographic metadata differed by source and by participant and was supplied without curation.

The CDR3 goes from the cysteine to the phenylalanine over 16 residues. Just CDR3 DNA is preserved here, 48 bases in frame from base 1. From a lookup of the germline V gene, CDR1 and CDR2 are MGHRA and YSYEKL. The trim is 1 base for V and 8 bases for J, with a gap of 15 bases between the germline ends. The sequence is built from TRBV4-1 and TRBJ1-6, and possibly TRBD1, on 5 matching bases. This TCR came from a woman under 30 who had recovered from COVID-19. Sequencing was done on a sample of PBMCs or T cells enriched from blood (not recorded which). Here is the DNA: TGCGCCAGCAGCCAAGTGGGGGGATGGTTGGATTCACCCCTCCACTTT. It is translated as CASSQVGGWLDSPLHF.